This TCR beta chain is from a study of human T cells and chemical hapten exposure. Background on the study: The patient population, which was mostly female, had alopecia areata, totalis or universalis.

TCRdb re-called the RACE reads with MiXCR, one entry per CDR3 protein. The sample shows approximately 52,000 distinct CDR3 sequences, about 9% of them seen only once. This clonotype was detected ten times or more. The antigen is not known. General study findings and limits: Compared with pre-sensitization or healthy control sets, expanded TCRs clustered more. Having alopecia, the donors may differ immunologically from healthy people.

Time point here: pre-sensitization, week 0. Stated treatment: therapeutic diphenylcyclopropenone sensitization with weekly scalp DPC. RNA extraction used unfractionated whole blood as the source of total RNA. This receptor was taken from a woman aged 35 to 49 with alopecia areata. Some clones in this sample may be carry-over from other donors' samples. The material sequenced was whole blood, taken in connection with sensitization to the hapten diphenylcyclopropenone (DPC).

The DNA for the CDR3 is TGCGCCAGCAGCTTGGGACACCGCAACACCGGGGAGCTGTTTTTT. Translation: CASSLGHRNTGELFF. The chain recombines TRBV5-1 with TRBJ2-2; D gene ambiguous. Trimming left V 0 bases short and J 2 bases short, with 8 bases between. Looked up from germline, CDR1 is SGHRS and CDR2 is YFSETQ. The CDR3 is 15 amino acids.